This T cell receptor beta chain was sequenced for a study of post-analysis software for immune sequencing data. The study, taken as a whole, reports: Four to six TRBV segments were more frequent in patients than controls; TRBV5-6, TRBV5-1 and TRBV20-1 belonged to this group.

This clonotype was counted at least ten times. The antigen is undetermined. V lost 4 bases and J lost 5, with 12 bases in between. Germline CDR1 SGHKS, CDR2 YYEKEE (reference sequence). CDR3 length: 13 residues. Researchers reported that TCR beta cDNA libraries carried unique molecular identifiers. TCRdb used MiXCR to reprocess the PCR reads, holding one entry per CDR3 protein. This table holds over 150,000 distinct CDR3 sequences, approximately 31% found once. This TCR derives from a girl aged 10 to 17 with multiple sclerosis. The material sequenced was blood. This chain uses TRBV5-5 with TRBJ1-2; TRBD1 is a possible D gene (6 bases). The CDR3, as DNA: TGTGCCAGCAGCGGATGGACAGCGTATGGCTACACCTTC. Amino acid sequence: CASSGWTAYGYTF.